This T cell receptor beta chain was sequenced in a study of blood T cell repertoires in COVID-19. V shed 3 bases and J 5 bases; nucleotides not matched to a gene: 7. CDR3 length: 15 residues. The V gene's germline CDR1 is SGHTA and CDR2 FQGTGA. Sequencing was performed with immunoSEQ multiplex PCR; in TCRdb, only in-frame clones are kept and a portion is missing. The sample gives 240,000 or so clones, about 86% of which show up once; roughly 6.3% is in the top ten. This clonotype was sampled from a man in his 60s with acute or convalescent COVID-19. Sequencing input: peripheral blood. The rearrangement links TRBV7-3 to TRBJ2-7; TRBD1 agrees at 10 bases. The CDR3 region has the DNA TGTGCCAGCAGCTTGGGACAGGGGAGTAGCAACGAGCAGTACTTC. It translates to CASSLGQGSSNEQYF.